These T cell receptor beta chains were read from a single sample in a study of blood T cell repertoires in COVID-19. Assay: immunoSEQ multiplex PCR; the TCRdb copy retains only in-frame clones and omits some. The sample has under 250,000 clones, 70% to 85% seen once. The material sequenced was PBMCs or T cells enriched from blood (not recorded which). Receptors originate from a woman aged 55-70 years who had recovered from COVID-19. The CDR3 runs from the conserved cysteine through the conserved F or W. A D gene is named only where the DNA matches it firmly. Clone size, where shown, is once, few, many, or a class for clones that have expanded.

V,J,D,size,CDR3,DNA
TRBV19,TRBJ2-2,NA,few,CASTWSAGELFF,TGTGCCAGTACGTGGTCGGCCGGGGAGCTGTTTTTT
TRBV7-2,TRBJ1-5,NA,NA,CASSLVEGGNQPQHF,TGTGCCAGCAGCTTAGTAGAGGGGGGCAATCAGCCCCAGCATTTT
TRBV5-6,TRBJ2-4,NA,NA,CASSLRIREQYF,TGTGCCAGCAGCTTGCGCATTCGGGAGCAGTACTTC
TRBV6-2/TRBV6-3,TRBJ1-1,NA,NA,CASSPSDRPEAFF,TGTGCCAGCAGTCCCTCCGACAGACCTGAAGCTTTCTTT
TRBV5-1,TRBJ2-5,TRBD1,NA,CASSFRDRQETQYF,TGCGCCAGCAGCTTTCGGGACAGGCAAGAGACCCAGTACTTC
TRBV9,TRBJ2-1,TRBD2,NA,CASSVEVGGRIRNEQFF,TGTGCCAGCAGCGTAGAGGTCGGCGGGAGGATTAGAAATGAGCAGTTCTTC
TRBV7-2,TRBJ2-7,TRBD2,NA,CASSADEPGLAGEQYF,TGTGCCAGCAGCGCCGACGAACCTGGACTAGCTGGCGAGCAGTACTTC
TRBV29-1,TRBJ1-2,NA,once,CSVDREGNYGYTF,TGCAGCGTTGACAGGGAGGGGAACTATGGCTACACCTTC
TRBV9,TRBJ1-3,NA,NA,CASSLGGRNTIYF,TGTGCCAGCAGCCTGGGGGGGAGAAACACCATATATTTT
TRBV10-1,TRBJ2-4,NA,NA,CASSESTGGAENIQYF,TGCGCCAGCAGTGAGTCGACGGGGGGCGCAGAAAACATTCAGTACTTC
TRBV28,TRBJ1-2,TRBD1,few,CASSFSGQANYGYTF,TGTGCCAGCAGTTTTTCAGGACAGGCGAACTATGGCTACACCTTC
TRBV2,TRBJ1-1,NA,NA,CARRNEYAEAFF,TGTGCCAGGAGAAACGAGTACGCTGAAGCTTTCTTT
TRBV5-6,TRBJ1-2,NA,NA,CASTAVGYGYTF,TGTGCCAGCACAGCGGTGGGCTATGGCTACACCTTC
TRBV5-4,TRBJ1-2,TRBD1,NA,CASSSDRGRVNGYTF,TGTGCCAGCAGTTCGGACAGGGGGCGAGTGAATGGCTACACCTTC
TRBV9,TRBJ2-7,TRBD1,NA,CASSVEGDSRYEQYF,TGTGCCAGCAGCGTAGAAGGGGACAGTCGCTACGAGCAGTACTTC
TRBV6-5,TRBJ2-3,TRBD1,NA,CASSYSGQGTDTQYF,TGTGCCAGCAGTTACTCGGGACAGGGCACAGATACGCAGTATTTT
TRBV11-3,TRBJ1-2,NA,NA,CASSLGQEGYTF,TGTGCCAGCAGCTTGGGGCAAGAAGGCTACACCTTC
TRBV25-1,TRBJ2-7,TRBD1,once,CASSEYRTGESEQYF,TGTGCCAGCAGTGAATATAGAACAGGGGAATCCGAGCAGTACTTC
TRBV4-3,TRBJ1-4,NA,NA,CASSQEEDTREKLFF,TGCGCCAGCAGCCAAGAGGAAGACACCCGAGAAAAACTGTTTTTT
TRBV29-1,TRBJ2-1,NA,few,CSVEFPGGSSSYNEQFF,TGCAGCGTTGAATTTCCCGGGGGATCGAGCTCCTACAATGAGCAGTTCTTC
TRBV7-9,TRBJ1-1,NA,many,CASSLALGLNTEAFF,TGTGCCAGCAGCTTAGCGCTGGGCCTAAACACTGAAGCTTTCTTT
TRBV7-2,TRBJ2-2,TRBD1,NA,CASSFTGVPDGELFF,TGTGCCAGCAGCTTCACAGGGGTTCCGGACGGGGAGCTGTTTTTT
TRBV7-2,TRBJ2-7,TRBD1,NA,CASSLAGQGPGYEQYF,TGTGCCAGCAGCTTAGCTGGACAGGGTCCGGGATACGAGCAGTACTTC
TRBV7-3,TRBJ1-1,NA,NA,CASSLGGDTEAFF,TGTGCCAGCAGCTTAGGGGGGGACACTGAAGCTTTCTTT
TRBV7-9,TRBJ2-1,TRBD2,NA,CASAPSGGYNEQFF,TGTGCCAGCGCGCCTAGCGGGGGTTACAATGAGCAGTTCTTC
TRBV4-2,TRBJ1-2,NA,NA,CASSQEFVSNYGYTF,TGTGCCAGCAGCCAAGAGTTCGTCTCCAACTATGGCTACACCTTC
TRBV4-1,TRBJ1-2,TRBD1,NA,CASSRIGGDRALDGYTF,TGCGCCAGCAGCCGCATAGGGGGTGACAGGGCTCTTGATGGCTACACCTTC
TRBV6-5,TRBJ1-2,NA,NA,CAARSNYGYTF,TGTGCCGCGAGATCTAACTATGGCTACACCTTC
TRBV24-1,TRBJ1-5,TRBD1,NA,CATSGTGNQPQHF,TGTGCCACCAGTGGGACAGGAAATCAGCCCCAGCATTTT
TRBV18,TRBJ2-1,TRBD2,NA,CASSPPGLESYNEQFF,TGTGCCAGCTCACCACCGGGACTAGAGTCTTACAATGAGCAGTTCTTC
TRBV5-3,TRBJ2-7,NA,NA,CAPVVFYEQYF,TGTGCCCCCGTCGTTTTCTACGAGCAGTACTTC
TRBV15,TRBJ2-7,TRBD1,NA,CATSSPGTGVSHEQYF,TGTGCCACCAGCTCCCCCGGGACAGGGGTGTCCCACGAGCAGTACTTC
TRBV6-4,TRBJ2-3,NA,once,CASSLDTGTDTQYF,TGTGCCAGCAGTCTCGATACAGGGACAGATACGCAGTATTTT
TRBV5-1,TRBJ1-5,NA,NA,CASSPTAGAGQPQHF,TGCGCCAGCAGCCCTACGGCAGGGGCAGGTCAGCCCCAGCATTTT
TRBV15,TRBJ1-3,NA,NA,CATSRDRDTSSGNTIYF,TGTGCCACCAGCAGAGATCGGGACACATCCTCTGGAAACACCATATATTTT
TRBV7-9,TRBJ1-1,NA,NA,CASRGMNTEAFF,TGTGCCAGCAGGGGCATGAACACTGAAGCTTTCTTT
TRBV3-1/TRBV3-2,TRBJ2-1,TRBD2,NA,CASSTGLAGGDYNEQFF,TGTGCCAGCAGCACCGGACTAGCGGGGGGGGACTACAATGAGCAGTTCTTC
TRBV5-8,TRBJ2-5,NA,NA,CASSLVGGQETQYF,TGTGCCAGCAGCTTGGTGGGGGGCCAAGAGACCCAGTACTTC
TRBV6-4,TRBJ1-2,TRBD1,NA,CASSDDTGGYGYTF,TGTGCCAGCAGTGACGATACAGGGGGCTATGGCTACACCTTC
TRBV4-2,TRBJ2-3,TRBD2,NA,CASSQAFTSGGDADTQYF,TGTGCCAGCAGCCAAGCATTCACTAGCGGGGGGGATGCAGATACGCAGTATTTT
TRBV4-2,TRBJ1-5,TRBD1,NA,CASSQEKGGHQPQHF,TGTGCCAGCAGCCAAGAGAAAGGGGGCCATCAGCCCCAGCATTTT
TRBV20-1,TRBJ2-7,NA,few,CSARQGYEQYF,TGCAGTGCGAGGCAGGGATACGAGCAGTACTTC
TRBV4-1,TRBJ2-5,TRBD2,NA,CASSQSLAGGPETQYF,TGCGCCAGCAGCCAGTCACTAGCGGGGGGGCCAGAGACCCAGTACTTC
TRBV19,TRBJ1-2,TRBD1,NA,CASSRPGQIDRNNYGYTF,TGTGCCAGTAGTAGACCGGGACAGATCGACCGAAATAACTATGGCTACACCTTC
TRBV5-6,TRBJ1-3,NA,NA,CASSLAGYGNTIYF,TGTGCCAGCAGCTTGGCCGGGTATGGAAACACCATATATTTT
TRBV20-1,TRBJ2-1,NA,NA,CSAILVGEQFF,TGCAGTGCCATCCTAGTTGGTGAGCAGTTCTTC